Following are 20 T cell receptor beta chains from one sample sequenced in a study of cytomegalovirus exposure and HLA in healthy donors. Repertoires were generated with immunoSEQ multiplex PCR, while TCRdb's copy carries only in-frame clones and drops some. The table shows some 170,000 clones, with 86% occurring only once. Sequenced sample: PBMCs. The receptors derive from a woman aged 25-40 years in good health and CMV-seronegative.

The CDR3 is CASSQLGLYNEQFF. CDR3 bases: TGCGCCAGCAGCCAACTGGGACTTTACAATGAGCAGTTCTTC. This chain links TRBV4-1 with TRBJ2-1, with TRBD2 as a possible D gene (6 bases). The germline V and J ends were trimmed by 2 bases and 4 bases, with 9 bases remaining between them. CDR1 and CDR2 from the germline V gene are MGHRA and YSYEKL. The CDR3 is made up of 14 amino acids.

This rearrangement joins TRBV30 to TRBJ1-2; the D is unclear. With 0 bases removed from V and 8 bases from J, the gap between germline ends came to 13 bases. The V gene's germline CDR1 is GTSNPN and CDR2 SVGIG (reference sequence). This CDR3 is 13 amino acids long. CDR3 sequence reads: CAWSVRGVEGYTF. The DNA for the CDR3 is TGTGCCTGGAGTGTACGCGGGGTTGAGGGCTACACCTTC.

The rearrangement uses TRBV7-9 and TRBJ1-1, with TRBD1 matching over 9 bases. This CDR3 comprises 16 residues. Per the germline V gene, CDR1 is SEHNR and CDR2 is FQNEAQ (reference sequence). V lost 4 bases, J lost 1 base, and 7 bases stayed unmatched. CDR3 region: CASSSLTTGGNTEAFF. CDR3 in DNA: TGTGCCAGCAGCTCGCTAACGACAGGGGGGAACACTGAAGCTTTCTTT.

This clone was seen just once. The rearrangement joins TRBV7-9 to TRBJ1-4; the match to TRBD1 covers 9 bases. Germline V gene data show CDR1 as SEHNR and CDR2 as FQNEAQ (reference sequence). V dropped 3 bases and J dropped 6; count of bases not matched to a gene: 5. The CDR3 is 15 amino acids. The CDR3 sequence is CASSFGQGRDEKLFF. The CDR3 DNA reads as TGTGCCAGCAGCTTCGGACAGGGGAGGGATGAAAAACTGTTTTTT.

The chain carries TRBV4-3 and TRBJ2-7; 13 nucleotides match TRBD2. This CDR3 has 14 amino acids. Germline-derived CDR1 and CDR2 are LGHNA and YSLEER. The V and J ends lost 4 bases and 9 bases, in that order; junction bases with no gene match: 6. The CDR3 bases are TGCGCCAGCAGCCCCTTAGGGACTAGCGGGACGCAGTACTTC. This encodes CASSPLGTSGTQYF.

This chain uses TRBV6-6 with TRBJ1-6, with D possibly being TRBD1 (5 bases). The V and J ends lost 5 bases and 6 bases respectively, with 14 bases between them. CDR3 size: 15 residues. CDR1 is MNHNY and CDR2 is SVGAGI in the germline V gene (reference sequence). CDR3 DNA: TGTGCCAGCAGTCCCACGGGGGGAACTAATTCACCCCTCCACTTT. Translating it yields CASSPTGGTNSPLHF.

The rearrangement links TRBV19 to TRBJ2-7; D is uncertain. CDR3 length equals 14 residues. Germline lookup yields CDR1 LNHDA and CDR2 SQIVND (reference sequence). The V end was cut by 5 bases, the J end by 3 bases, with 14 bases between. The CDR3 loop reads CASSSGTEGYEQYF. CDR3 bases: TGTGCCAGTAGTTCGGGCACAGAAGGCTACGAGCAGTACTTC.

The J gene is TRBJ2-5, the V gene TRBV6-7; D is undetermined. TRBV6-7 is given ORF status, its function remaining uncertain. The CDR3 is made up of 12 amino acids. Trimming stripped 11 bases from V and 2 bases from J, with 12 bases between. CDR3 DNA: TGTGCCTCCGGGCGCTTACAAGAGACCCAGTACTTC. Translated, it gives CASGRLQETQYF.

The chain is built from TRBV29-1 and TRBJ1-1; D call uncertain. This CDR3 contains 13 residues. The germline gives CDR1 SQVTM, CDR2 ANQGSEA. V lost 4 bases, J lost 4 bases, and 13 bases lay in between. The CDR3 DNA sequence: TGCAGCGTTGTAAAGGGTTCTGGCACTGAAGCTTTCTTT. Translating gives CSVVKGSGTEAFF.

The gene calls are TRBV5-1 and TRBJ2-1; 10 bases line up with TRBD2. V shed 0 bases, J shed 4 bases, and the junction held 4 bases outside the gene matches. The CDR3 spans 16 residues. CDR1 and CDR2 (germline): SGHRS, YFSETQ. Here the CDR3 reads CASSLDSGRSYNEQFF. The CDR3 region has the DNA TGCGCCAGCAGCTTGGATAGCGGGAGGTCATACAATGAGCAGTTCTTC.

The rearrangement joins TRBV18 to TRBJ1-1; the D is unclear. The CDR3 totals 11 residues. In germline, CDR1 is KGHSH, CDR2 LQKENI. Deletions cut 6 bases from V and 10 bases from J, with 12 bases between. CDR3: CASSSEPGAFF. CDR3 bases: TGTGCCAGCTCCTCTGAACCGGGAGCTTTCTTT. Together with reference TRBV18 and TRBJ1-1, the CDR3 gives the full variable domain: NAGVMQNPRHLVRRRGQEARLRCSPMKGHSHVYWYRQLPEEGLKFMVYLQKENIIDESGMPKERFSAEFPKEGPSILRIQQVVRGDSAAYFCASSSEPGAFFGQGTRLTVV.

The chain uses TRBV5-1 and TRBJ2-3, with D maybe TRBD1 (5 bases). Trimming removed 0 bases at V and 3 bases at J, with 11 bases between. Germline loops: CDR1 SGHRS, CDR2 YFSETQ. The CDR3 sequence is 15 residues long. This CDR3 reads CASSLVGAWTDTQYF. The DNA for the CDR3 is TGCGCCAGCAGCTTGGTTGGGGCTTGGACAGATACGCAGTATTTT.

CDR3 region: CASSRGTGAYNEQFF. The CDR3 DNA is TGTGCCAGTAGCCGAGGGACAGGGGCCTACAATGAGCAGTTCTTC. The chain combines TRBV19 with TRBJ2-1; 10 nucleotides line up with TRBD1. Germline V CDR1 and CDR2: LNHDA, SQIVND (reference sequence). Trimming removed 6 bases from V and 2 bases from J; junction bases left unmatched: 4. This CDR3 comprises 15 residues.

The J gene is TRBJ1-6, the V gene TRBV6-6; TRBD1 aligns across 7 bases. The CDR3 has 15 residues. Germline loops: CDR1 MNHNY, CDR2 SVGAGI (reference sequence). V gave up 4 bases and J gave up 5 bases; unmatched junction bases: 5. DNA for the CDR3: TGTGCCAGCAGTTCCTGGGACAGCGATAATTCACCCCTCCACTTT. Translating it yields CASSSWDSDNSPLHF.

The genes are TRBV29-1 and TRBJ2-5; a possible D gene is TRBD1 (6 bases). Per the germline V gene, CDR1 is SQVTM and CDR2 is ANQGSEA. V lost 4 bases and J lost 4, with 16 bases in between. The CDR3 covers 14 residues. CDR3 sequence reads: CSVGGQDSGETQYF. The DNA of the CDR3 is TGCAGCGTTGGGGGGCAAGATTCCGGAGAGACCCAGTACTTC.

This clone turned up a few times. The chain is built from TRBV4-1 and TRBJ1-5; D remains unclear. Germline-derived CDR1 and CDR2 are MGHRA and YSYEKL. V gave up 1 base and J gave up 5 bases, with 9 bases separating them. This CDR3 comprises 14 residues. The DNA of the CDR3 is TGCGCCAGCAGCCAAGGCACACTGGATCAGCCCCAGCATTTT. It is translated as CASSQGTLDQPQHF.

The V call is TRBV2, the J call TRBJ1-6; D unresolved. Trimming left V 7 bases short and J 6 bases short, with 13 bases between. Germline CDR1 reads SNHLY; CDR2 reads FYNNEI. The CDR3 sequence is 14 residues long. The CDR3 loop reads CASNLGQVNSPLHF. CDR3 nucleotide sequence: TGTGCCAGCAATCTCGGGCAGGTTAATTCACCCCTCCACTTT.

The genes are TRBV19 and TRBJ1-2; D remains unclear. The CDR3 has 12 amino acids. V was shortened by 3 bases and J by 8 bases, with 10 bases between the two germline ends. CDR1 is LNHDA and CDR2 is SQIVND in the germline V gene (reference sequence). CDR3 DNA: TGTGCCAGTAGTATTTGGACGGGGGGCTACACCTTC. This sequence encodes CASSIWTGGYTF.

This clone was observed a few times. The CDR3 DNA is TGTGCCAGCTCACCACGGGACAAGAATGGCTACACCTTC. Protein: CASSPRDKNGYTF. The V gene is TRBV18, the J gene TRBJ1-2; tentatively, D is TRBD1 (6 bases). The CDR3 totals 13 residues. Per the germline V gene, CDR1 is KGHSH and CDR2 is LQKENI. V lost 1 base and J 6 bases, leaving 9 bases between the germline ends.

The CDR3 spells CASSVESRGPDEKLFF. The CDR3 DNA reads as TGTGCCAGCAGCGTAGAATCTAGAGGCCCAGATGAAAAACTGTTTTTT. V and J are TRBV9 and TRBJ1-4; D unresolved. V dropped 0 bases and J dropped 6 bases, with 15 bases sitting between them. The CDR3 is made up of 16 amino acids. Germline values: CDR1 SGDLS, CDR2 YYNGEE.